These 27 T cell receptor beta chains came from one sample sequenced in a study of blood T cell repertoires in COVID-19. The method was immunoSEQ multiplex PCR; TCRdb's version includes in-frame clones alone and lacks a portion of them. The data hold 14,000 or so clones, with around 78% observed a single time. Source material: peripheral blood. The receptors were sampled from a man aged 70-80 years with acute or convalescent COVID-19.

This clone is judged medium-sized. The V gene is TRBV19, the J gene TRBJ2-2; 7 bases agree with TRBD2. Losses at the gene ends were 6 bases for V and 9 bases for J; bases not matched to a gene: 7. Germline CDR1 is LNHDA and CDR2 is SQIVND (reference sequence). CDR3 size: 13 residues. The chain's CDR3 is CASRGAGDRELFF. The CDR3 DNA follows: TGTGCCAGTAGAGGCGCGGGAGACCGGGAGCTGTTTTTT.

The chain has TRBV5-8 and TRBJ1-4, with D possibly matching TRBD1 (6 bases). The CDR3 length is 14 residues. V gave up 1 base and J gave up 4 bases, with 8 bases separating them. Germline lookup yields CDR1 SGHTS and CDR2 YDEGEE. The CDR3 loop is CASSLQGFNEKLFF. The CDR3 DNA is TGTGCCAGCAGCTTGCAGGGGTTTAATGAAAAACTGTTTTTT.

This clone showed up just once. The chain employs TRBV5-6 and TRBJ2-7; TRBD2 matches at 7 bases. The germline V gene encodes CDR1 SGHDT and CDR2 YYEEEE. The CDR3 loop spans 15 amino acids. The junction had 7 bases not matched to a gene; V was cut back by 2 bases and J by 2 bases. In DNA, the CDR3 is TGTGCCAGCAGCTTCGGGGTAGCGGGCCCCTACGAGCAGTACTTC. It is translated as CASSFGVAGPYEQYF.

V gene TRBV27 combines with J gene TRBJ2-1; 7 nucleotides line up with TRBD2. Germline values: CDR1 MNHEY, CDR2 SMNVEV (reference sequence). The J segment lost 7 bases and the V segment lost 6 bases, leaving 24 bases of the junction unmatched. The CDR3 spans 19 residues. The chain's CDR3 is CASRKGTTWGGISGNEQFF. DNA for the CDR3: TGTGCCAGCAGAAAGGGAACGACCTGGGGGGGGATTAGTGGTAATGAGCAGTTCTTC.

The chain recombines TRBV11-2 with TRBJ2-1; D perhaps matches TRBD1 (5 bases). Germline CDR1 and CDR2: SGHAT and FQNNGV. CDR3 length: 15 amino acids. Trimming took off 5 bases at V and 3 bases at J, with 14 bases between the two ends. The CDR3 DNA reads as TGTGCCAGCAGCCCCGGACACTTACTCTACAATGAGCAGTTCTTC. It specifies CASSPGHLLYNEQFF.

This chain links TRBV28 with TRBJ1-2; 11 nucleotides line up with TRBD1. CDR3 length: 14 amino acids. Per the germline V gene, CDR1 is MDHEN and CDR2 is SYDVKM. Unmatched junction bases numbered 9, after V lost 5 bases and J lost 10 bases. CDR3 bases: TGTGCCAGCAGTAACACCGGGACAGGGGGGTTCTACACCTTC. This translates into CASSNTGTGGFYTF.

J is TRBJ2-5 and V is TRBV11-2; 8 bases agree with TRBD2. The germline CDR1 and CDR2 sequences are SGHAT and FQNNGV. The CDR3 contains 14 residues. J gave up 4 bases and V 3 bases, and 4 bases lay outside the gene matches. The CDR3 DNA reads TGTGCCAGCAGCTTTGCGGGGGGAGGAGAGACCCAGTACTTC. Amino acids: CASSFAGGGETQYF. The full variable domain, its missing parts supplied by reference TRBV11-2 and TRBJ2-5, is EAGVAQSPRYKIIEKRQSVAFWCNPISGHATLYWYQQILGQGPKLLIQFQNNGVVDDSQLPKDRFSAERLKGVDSTLKIQPAKLEDSAVYLCASSFAGGGETQYFGPGTRLLVL.

In its sample, this clone was seen a few times. The V call is TRBV11-2, the J call TRBJ1-1; D is uncertain. Germline V gives CDR1 SGHAT, CDR2 FQNNGV. This CDR3 contains 16 residues. Trimming cost V 0 bases and J 2 bases, with 13 bases left between them. CDR3: CASSLDPGQLNTEAFF. CDR3 nucleotide sequence: TGTGCCAGCAGCTTAGATCCGGGTCAGCTCAACACTGAAGCTTTCTTT.

The rearrangement uses TRBV6-2 or TRBV6-3 and TRBJ2-1, with TRBD2 identical over 13 bases. Germline trimming cut 2 bases from V and 14 bases from J; bases unmatched to any gene: 6. Germline CDR1 reads MNHEY; CDR2 reads SVGEGT. The CDR3 is 14 amino acids. The chain's CDR3 is CASSYQGLAGREFF. CDR3 in DNA: TGTGCCAGCAGTTACCAGGGACTAGCGGGGCGAGAGTTCTTC.

This chain connects TRBV29-1 to TRBJ2-7; 9 bases align to TRBD2. The CDR3 extends over 15 amino acids. The J segment lost 3 bases and the V segment lost 6 bases, leaving 12 bases of the junction unmatched. Germline assignment: CDR1 SQVTM and CDR2 ANQGSEA. CDR3 amino acids: CSVSTGSGRHYEQYF. The CDR3 region has the DNA TGCAGCGTGTCCACGGGGAGCGGGAGGCACTACGAGCAGTACTTC.

This chain connects TRBV7-9 to TRBJ2-3; D is uncertain. The CDR3 has 12 residues. Germline-derived CDR1 and CDR2 are SEHNR and FQNEAQ (reference sequence). Trimming shortened V by 2 bases and J by 2 bases, and 2 bases separated the two germline ends. CDR3 nucleotides: TGTGCCAGCAGCTTACTCACAGATACGCAGTATTTT. This codes for CASSLLTDTQYF.

The gene calls are TRBV6-5 and TRBJ1-1, with D uncertain. The CDR3 is 13 amino acids. V lost 6 bases, J lost 1 base, and 9 bases lay in between. Germline V gene lookup returns CDR1 MNHEY and CDR2 SVGAGI. The CDR3 region has the DNA TGTGCCAGCAGCCTGGCAGGGAACACTGAAGCTTTCTTT. Protein product: CASSLAGNTEAFF.

The chain recombines TRBV5-1 with TRBJ2-5; 15 nucleotides align to TRBD2. V shed 4 bases, J shed 2 bases, and the junction held 3 bases outside the gene matches. Germline V gene data show CDR1 as SGHRS and CDR2 as YFSETQ. The CDR3 is 16 residues long. The CDR3 loop is CASSPGLAGGQETQYF. CDR3 DNA sequence: TGCGCCAGCAGCCCGGGACTAGCGGGGGGACAAGAGACCCAGTACTTC.

The J gene is TRBJ2-7, the V gene TRBV19; possibly TRBD2 for D (5 bases). This CDR3 region has 11 residues. CDR1 and CDR2 from the germline V gene are LNHDA and SQIVND (reference sequence). V lost 5 bases and J lost 12, with 14 bases in between. The CDR3 region has the DNA TGTGCCAGTAGTGACGGACTGAAGCGGTACTTC. This codes for CASSDGLKRYF.

This clone was seen only a few times. The chain's CDR3 is CATSRDRAGAQPQHF. The CDR3, as DNA: TGTGCCACCAGCAGAGATAGGGCAGGGGCTCAGCCCCAGCATTTT. The chain recombines TRBV15 with TRBJ1-5; tentative D call: TRBD1 (6 bases). CDR1 is LNHNV and CDR2 is YYDKDF in the germline V gene (reference sequence). Trimming left V 0 bases short and J 6 bases short, with 12 bases between. The CDR3 is 15 amino acids.

J is TRBJ2-2 and V is TRBV4-3, with no clear D. V was clipped by 0 bases and J by 2 bases, with 13 bases between them. From germline, CDR1 is LGHNA and CDR2 YSLEER. CDR3 length equals 17 residues. Here the CDR3 reads CASSQETKEINTGELFF. Here the CDR3 DNA reads TGCGCCAGCAGCCAAGAAACGAAGGAGATTAACACCGGGGAGCTGTTTTTT.

The chain couples TRBV10-2 to TRBJ1-5; the match to TRBD1 covers 12 bases. With V trimmed by 6 bases and J by 6 bases, 3 bases remained unmatched. The germline CDR1 and CDR2 sequences are WSHSY and SAAADI. The CDR3 runs to 14 residues. This CDR3 is CASRGQGALQPQHF. DNA of the CDR3: TGCGCCAGCAGGGGACAGGGGGCTCTTCAGCCCCAGCATTTT.

V usage is TRBV24-1 and J usage is TRBJ2-1, with TRBD2 matching over 11 bases. V lost 2 bases and J lost 4; bases outside the gene matches: 9. This CDR3 contains 18 residues. Germline CDR1 reads KGHDR; CDR2 reads SFDVKD. For the CDR3, the DNA is TGTGCCACCAGTGATTCCCTCCCGACTAGCGGGATTTACAATGAGCAGTTCTTC. Translated, it gives CATSDSLPTSGIYNEQFF.

The chain links TRBV5-8 to TRBJ1-2, with unresolved D. V lost 0 bases, J lost 8 bases, and 11 bases lay in between. The CDR3 consists of 13 residues. CDR1 is SGHTS and CDR2 is YDEGEE in the germline V gene. CDR3 in DNA: TGTGCCAGCAGCTTGGATGGAGACCGCGGCTACACCTTC. This encodes CASSLDGDRGYTF. Full variable domain (remainder filled in from reference TRBV5-8 and TRBJ1-2): EAGVTQSPTHLIKTRGQQATLRCSPISGHTSVYWYQQALGLGLQFLLWYDEGEERNRGNFPPRFSGRQFPNYSSELNVNALELEDSALYLCASSLDGDRGYTFGSGTRLTVV.

The rearrangement joins TRBV30 to TRBJ2-5; D call uncertain. The germline V gene encodes CDR1 GTSNPN and CDR2 SVGIG (reference sequence). This CDR3 region has 11 residues. V was shortened by 2 bases and J by 1 base, with 2 bases between the two germline ends. CDR3 DNA sequence: TGTGCCTGGAGTCTCCAAGAGACCCAGTACTTC. Protein: CAWSLQETQYF.

The chain is built from TRBV7-3 and TRBJ2-2, with D possibly being TRBD2 (6 bases). This CDR3 region has 14 residues. Germline CDR1 is SGHTA and CDR2 is FQGTGA. V was shortened by 5 bases and J by 6 bases, with 13 bases between the two germline ends. The CDR3 sequence is CASSPAGGAGELFF. The CDR3 nucleotides are TGTGCCAGCAGCCCTGCGGGCGGGGCCGGGGAGCTGTTTTTT.

The V gene is TRBV5-1, the J gene TRBJ1-6, with D perhaps TRBD1 (5 bases). The CDR3 is made up of 14 amino acids. Germline V gene sequence: CDR1 SGHRS, CDR2 YFSETQ. With 0 bases removed from V and 7 bases from J, the gap between germline ends came to 8 bases. CDR3 bases: TGCGCCAGCAGCTTGGACAGGACCAATTCACCCCTCCACTTT. Translated, it gives CASSLDRTNSPLHF.

The genes are TRBV7-2 and TRBJ1-1, with a weak D call TRBD1 (5 bases). The V gene's germline CDR1 is SGHTA and CDR2 FQGNSA. V shed 1 base and J shed 4 bases, with 7 bases lying between them. The CDR3 totals 13 residues. The CDR3 here is CASSLGQFTEAFF. The CDR3 DNA follows: TGTGCCAGCAGCTTAGGACAGTTCACTGAAGCTTTCTTT. Complete variable domain (other parts from reference TRBV7-2 and TRBJ1-1): GAGVSQSPSNKVTEKGKDVELRCDPISGHTALYWYRQSLGQGLEFLIYFQGNSAPDKSGLPSDRFSAERTGGSVSTLTIQRTQQEDSAVYLCASSLGQFTEAFFGQGTRLTVV.

The chain combines TRBV6-5 with TRBJ1-1; D call uncertain. V dropped 6 bases and J dropped 1 base, with 12 bases sitting between them. Germline V lookup: CDR1 MNHEY, CDR2 SVGAGI. This CDR3 contains 14 residues. Here the CDR3 reads CASRSTLWNTEAFF. The CDR3 DNA is TGTGCCAGCAGGAGCACGCTCTGGAACACTGAAGCTTTCTTT.

This clone was seen once. The chain has TRBV6-6 and TRBJ2-7; D gene unclear. Germline CDR1 reads MNHNY; CDR2 reads SVGAGI (reference sequence). The ends were cut back, 4 bases at V and 6 bases at J, with 19 bases in the middle. This CDR3 spans 15 amino acids. CDR3 protein: CASSFYSRSKPEQYF. The DNA for the CDR3 is TGTGCCAGCAGTTTCTACTCCCGGAGTAAGCCCGAGCAGTACTTC.

The chain couples TRBV7-8 to TRBJ2-1, with D unclear. Trimming removed 5 bases from V and 8 bases from J, with 10 bases in between. The CDR3 contains 12 residues. CDR1 is SGHVS, CDR2 FQNEAQ, per germline. CDR3 coding DNA: TGTGCCAGCAGCCCTCAGTACGATGAGCAGTTCTTC. Translated: CASSPQYDEQFF.

The J gene is TRBJ2-5, the V gene TRBV6-6; TRBD2 agrees at 10 bases. J was trimmed by 4 bases and V by 9 bases; bases with no gene match: 8. CDR1 MNHNY and CDR2 SVGAGI come from the germline V gene (reference sequence). The CDR3 is 14 amino acids. The CDR3 protein is CASLAGARGETQYF. CDR3 nucleotide sequence: TGTGCCAGTCTAGCGGGAGCCAGGGGAGAGACCCAGTACTTC.